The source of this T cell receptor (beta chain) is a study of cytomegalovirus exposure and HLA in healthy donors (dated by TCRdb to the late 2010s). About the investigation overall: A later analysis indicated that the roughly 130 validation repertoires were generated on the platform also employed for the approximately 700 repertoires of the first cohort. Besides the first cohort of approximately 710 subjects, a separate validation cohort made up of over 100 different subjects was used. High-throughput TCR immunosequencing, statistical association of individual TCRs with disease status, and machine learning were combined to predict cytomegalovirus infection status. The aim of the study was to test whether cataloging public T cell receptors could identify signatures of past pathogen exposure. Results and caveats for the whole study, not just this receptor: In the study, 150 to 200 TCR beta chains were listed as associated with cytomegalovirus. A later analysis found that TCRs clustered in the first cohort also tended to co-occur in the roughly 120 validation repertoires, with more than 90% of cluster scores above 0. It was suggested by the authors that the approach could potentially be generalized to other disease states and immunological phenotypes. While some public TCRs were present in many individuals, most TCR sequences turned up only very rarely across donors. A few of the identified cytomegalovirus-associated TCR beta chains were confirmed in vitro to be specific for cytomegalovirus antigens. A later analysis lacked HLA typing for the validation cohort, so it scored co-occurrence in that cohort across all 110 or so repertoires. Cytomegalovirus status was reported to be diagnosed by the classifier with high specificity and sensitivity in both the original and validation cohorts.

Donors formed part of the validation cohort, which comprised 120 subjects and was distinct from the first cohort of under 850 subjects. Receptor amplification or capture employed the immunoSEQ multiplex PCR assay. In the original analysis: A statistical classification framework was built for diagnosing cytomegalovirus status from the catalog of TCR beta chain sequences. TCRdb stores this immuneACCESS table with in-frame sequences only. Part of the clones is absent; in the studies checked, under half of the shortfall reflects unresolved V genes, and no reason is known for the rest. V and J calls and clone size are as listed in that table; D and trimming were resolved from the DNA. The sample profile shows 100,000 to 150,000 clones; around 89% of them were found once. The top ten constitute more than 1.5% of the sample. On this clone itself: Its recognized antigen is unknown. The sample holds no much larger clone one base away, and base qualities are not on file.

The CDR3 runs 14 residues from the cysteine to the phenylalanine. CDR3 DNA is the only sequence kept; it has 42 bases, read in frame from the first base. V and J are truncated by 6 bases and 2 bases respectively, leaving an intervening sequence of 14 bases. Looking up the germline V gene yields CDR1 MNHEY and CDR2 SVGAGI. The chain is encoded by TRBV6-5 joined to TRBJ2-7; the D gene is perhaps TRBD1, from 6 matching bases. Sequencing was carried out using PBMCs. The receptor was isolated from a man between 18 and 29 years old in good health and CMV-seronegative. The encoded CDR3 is CASRKRTETYEQYF. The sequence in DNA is TGTGCCAGCAGAAAAAGGACAGAAACCTACGAGCAGTACTTC.